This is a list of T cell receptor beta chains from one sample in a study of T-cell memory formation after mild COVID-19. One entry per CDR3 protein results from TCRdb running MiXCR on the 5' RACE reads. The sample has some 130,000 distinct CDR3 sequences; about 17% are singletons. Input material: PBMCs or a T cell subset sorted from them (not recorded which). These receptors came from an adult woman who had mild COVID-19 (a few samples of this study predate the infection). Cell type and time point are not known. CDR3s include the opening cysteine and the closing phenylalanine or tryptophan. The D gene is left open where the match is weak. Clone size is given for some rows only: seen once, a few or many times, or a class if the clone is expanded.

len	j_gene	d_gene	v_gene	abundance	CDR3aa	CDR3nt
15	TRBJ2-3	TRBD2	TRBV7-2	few	CASSWGGGAADTQYF	TGTGCCAGCAGCTGGGGCGGGGGGGCGGCAGATACGCAGTATTTT
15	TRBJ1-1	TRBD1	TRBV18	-	CASSHGQGLNTEAFF	TGTGCCAGCTCACACGGACAGGGTTTGAACACTGAAGCTTTCTTT
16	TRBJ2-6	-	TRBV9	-	CASSVGMGSGANVLTF	TGTGCCAGCAGCGTCGGAATGGGGTCTGGGGCCAACGTCCTGACTTTC
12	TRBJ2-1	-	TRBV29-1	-	CSVDGGYNEQFF	TGCAGCGTTGACGGGGGTTACAATGAGCAGTTCTTC
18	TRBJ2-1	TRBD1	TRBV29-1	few	CSVEGQGDSIRENNEQFF	TGCAGCGTTGAAGGACAGGGTGACAGCATTAGGGAAAACAATGAGCAGTTCTTC
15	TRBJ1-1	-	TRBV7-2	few	CASSSTGRGHTEAFF	TGTGCCAGCAGCTCGACAGGAAGAGGGCACACTGAAGCTTTCTTT
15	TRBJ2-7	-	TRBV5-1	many	CASSLAGSSNGEQYF	TGCGCCAGCAGCTTGGCCGGGAGCTCCAACGGCGAGCAGTACTTC
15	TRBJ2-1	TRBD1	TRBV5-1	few	CASSSWNLLDREQFF	TGCGCCAGCAGCTCCTGGAATCTATTGGACAGGGAGCAGTTCTTC
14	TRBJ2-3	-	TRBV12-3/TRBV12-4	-	CASSFQRATDTQYF	TGTGCCAGCAGTTTTCAGCGGGCCACAGATACGCAGTATTTT
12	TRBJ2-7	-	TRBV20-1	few	CSAQTVSYEQYF	TGCAGTGCCCAGACAGTCTCCTACGAGCAGTACTTC
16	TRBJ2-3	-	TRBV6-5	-	CASSYSTRVHTDTQYF	TGTGCCAGCAGTTACTCCACCAGGGTCCACACAGATACGCAGTATTTT
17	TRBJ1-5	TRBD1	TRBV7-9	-	CASSFGQGGIGNQPQHF	TGTGCCAGCAGCTTTGGACAGGGAGGTATTGGCAATCAGCCCCAGCATTTT
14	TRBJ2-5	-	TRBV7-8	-	CASNSQGRGETQYF	TGTGCCAGCAACTCCCAGGGGAGGGGGGAGACCCAGTACTTC
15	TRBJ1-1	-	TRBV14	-	CASSQEVGKNTEAFF	TGTGCCAGCAGCCAAGAGGTAGGGAAGAACACTGAAGCTTTCTTT
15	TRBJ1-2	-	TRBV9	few	CASSVGNRENYGYTF	TGTGCCAGCAGCGTAGGGAACAGGGAAAACTATGGCTACACCTTC
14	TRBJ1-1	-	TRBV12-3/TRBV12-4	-	CASRGGGWNTEAFF	TGTGCCAGCAGGGGGGGGGGCTGGAACACTGAAGCTTTCTTT
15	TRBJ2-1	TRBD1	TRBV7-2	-	CASSEDRFSYNEQFF	TGTGCCAGCAGCGAGGACAGGTTCTCGTACAATGAGCAGTTCTTC
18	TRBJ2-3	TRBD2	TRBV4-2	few	CASSQDQGSGSSTDTQYF	TGTGCCAGCAGCCAAGATCAGGGTAGCGGGAGTAGCACAGATACGCAGTATTTT
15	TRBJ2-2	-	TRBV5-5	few	CASSLYEGNTGELFF	TGTGCCAGCAGCTTGTACGAAGGGAACACCGGGGAGCTGTTTTTT
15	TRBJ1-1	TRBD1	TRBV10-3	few	CAIKGTGLLDTEAFF	TGTGCCATCAAGGGGACAGGGCTATTAGACACTGAAGCTTTCTTT
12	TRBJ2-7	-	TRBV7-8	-	CASSLVSYEQYF	TGTGCCAGCAGCTTAGTTTCCTACGAGCAGTACTTC
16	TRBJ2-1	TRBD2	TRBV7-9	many	CASSLSSSGSEDEQFF	TGTGCCAGCAGCTTATCGTCTAGCGGGAGTGAGGATGAGCAGTTCTTC
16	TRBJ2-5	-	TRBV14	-	CASSQFRSVFQETQYF	TGTGCCAGCAGCCAATTTCGAAGTGTATTCCAAGAGACCCAGTACTTC
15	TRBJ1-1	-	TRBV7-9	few	CASSFRGEGNTEAFF	TGTGCCAGCAGCTTCAGGGGCGAGGGGAACACTGAAGCTTTCTTT
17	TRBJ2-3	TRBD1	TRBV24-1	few	CATSDFRQDRGPDTQYF	TGTGCCACCAGTGATTTTCGACAGGACAGGGGGCCTGATACGCAGTATTTT
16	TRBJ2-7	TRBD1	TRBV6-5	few	CASSSLTGGTSYEQYF	TGTGCCAGCAGTTCGTTGACAGGGGGCACCTCCTACGAGCAGTACTTC
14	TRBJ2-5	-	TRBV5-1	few	CASSAMATQETQYF	TGCGCCAGCAGCGCCATGGCTACCCAAGAGACCCAGTACTTC
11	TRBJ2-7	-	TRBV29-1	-	CSVGIGDEQYF	TGCAGCGTTGGGATTGGGGACGAGCAGTACTTC
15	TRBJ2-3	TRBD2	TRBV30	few	CAWSLAAPGWDTQYF	TGTGCCTGGAGCCTAGCGGCCCCCGGGTGGGATACGCAGTATTTT
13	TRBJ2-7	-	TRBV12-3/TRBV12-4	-	CASRIGAGNEQYF	TGTGCCAGCAGAATAGGGGCCGGGAACGAGCAGTACTTC
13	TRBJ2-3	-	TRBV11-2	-	CASSLYQQDTQYF	TGTGCCAGCAGCTTATATCAGCAAGATACGCAGTATTTT
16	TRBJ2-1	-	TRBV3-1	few	CASSQAGTITYNEQFF	TGTGCCAGCAGCCAAGCCGGGACAATCACCTACAATGAGCAGTTCTTC
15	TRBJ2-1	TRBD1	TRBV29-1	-	CSVDDRDRAYNEQFF	TGCAGCGTTGACGACCGGGACAGGGCTTACAATGAGCAGTTCTTC
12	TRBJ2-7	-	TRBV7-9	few	CASSTTDYEQYF	TGTGCCAGCAGCACAACAGACTACGAGCAGTACTTC
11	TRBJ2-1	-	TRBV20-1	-	CSVQLVHEQFF	TGCAGTGTCCAGCTAGTGCATGAGCAGTTCTTC
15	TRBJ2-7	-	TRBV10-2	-	CASVENGQSSYEQYF	TGCGCCAGCGTCGAGAACGGCCAAAGCTCCTACGAGCAGTACTTC
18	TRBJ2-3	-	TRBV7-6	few	CASSPMTRLARATDTQYF	TGTGCCAGCAGCCCTATGACTAGGCTAGCGCGTGCTACAGATACGCAGTATTTT
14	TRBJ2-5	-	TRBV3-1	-	CASSRSGLQETQYF	TGTGCCAGCAGCCGGAGCGGACTCCAAGAGACCCAGTACTTC
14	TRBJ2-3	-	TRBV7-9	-	CASSLGQSTDTQYF	TGTGCCAGCAGCTTAGGACAGAGCACAGATACGCAGTATTTT
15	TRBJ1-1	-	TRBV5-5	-	CASSPEGRMNTEAFF	TGTGCCAGCAGCCCCGAAGGGAGAATGAACACTGAAGCTTTCTTT
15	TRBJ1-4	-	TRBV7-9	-	CASSFGEATNEKLFF	TGTGCCAGCAGCTTTGGGGAAGCAACTAATGAAAAACTGTTTTTT
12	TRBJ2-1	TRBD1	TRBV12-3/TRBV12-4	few	CASRFDRDEQFF	TGTGCCAGCAGGTTCGACAGGGATGAGCAGTTCTTC
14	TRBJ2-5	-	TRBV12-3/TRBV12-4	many	CASSLPRTQETQYF	TGTGCCAGCAGTTTGCCCCGGACTCAAGAGACCCAGTACTTC
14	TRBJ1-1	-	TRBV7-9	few	CASRPRSGDTEAFF	TGTGCCAGCAGACCCAGGTCGGGCGACACTGAAGCTTTCTTT
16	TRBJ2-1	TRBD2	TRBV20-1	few	CSARDLPGGLGNEQFF	TGCAGTGCTAGAGATCTCCCGGGGGGGCTCGGGAATGAGCAGTTCTTC
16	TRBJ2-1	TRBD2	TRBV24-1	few	CATSDQTSGRRNEQFF	TGTGCCACCAGTGATCAGACTAGCGGGAGGCGAAATGAGCAGTTCTTC
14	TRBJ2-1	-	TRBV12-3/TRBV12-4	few	CASSPTRTGGEQFF	TGTGCCAGCAGTCCAACTAGGACGGGTGGGGAGCAGTTCTTC
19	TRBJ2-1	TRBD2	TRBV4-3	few	CASSQDTASGRRSYNEQFF	TGCGCCAGCAGCCAAGACACGGCTAGCGGGCGACGCTCCTACAATGAGCAGTTCTTC
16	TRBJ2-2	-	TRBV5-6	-	CASSSGARVDTGELFF	TGTGCCAGCAGCTCGGGTGCGCGGGTTGACACCGGGGAGCTGTTTTTT
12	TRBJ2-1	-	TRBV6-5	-	CASRLGRGEQFF	TGTGCCAGCAGGTTGGGCCGGGGTGAGCAGTTCTTC
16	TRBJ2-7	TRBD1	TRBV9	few	CASSPGTGSSSYEQYF	TGTGCCAGCAGCCCGGGGACAGGGTCTTCCTCCTACGAGCAGTACTTC
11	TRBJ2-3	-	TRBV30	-	CALALGDTQYF	TGTGCCTTGGCCCTCGGAGATACGCAGTATTTT
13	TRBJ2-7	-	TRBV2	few	CASSEPSTDEQYF	TGTGCCAGCAGTGAACCCAGTACCGACGAGCAGTACTTC
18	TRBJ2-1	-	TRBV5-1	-	CASTFMATGDNVGNEQFF	TGCGCCAGCACCTTTATGGCGACAGGTGACAACGTAGGCAATGAGCAGTTCTTC
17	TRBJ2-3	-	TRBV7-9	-	CASSFRGVRSGADTQYF	TGTGCCAGCAGCTTCCGCGGGGTGCGATCCGGGGCAGATACGCAGTATTTT
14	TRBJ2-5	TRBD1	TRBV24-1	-	CATSVRGQQETQYF	TGTGCCACCAGTGTCCGGGGACAGCAAGAGACCCAGTACTTC
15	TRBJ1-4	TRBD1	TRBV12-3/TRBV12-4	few	CASSFGGQGGEKLFF	TGTGCCAGCAGTTTTGGGGGACAGGGGGGCGAAAAACTGTTTTTT